The entry that follows covers one T cell receptor beta chain sequence. Its antigen is currently unknown. This specimen comes from a study of early stage breast cancer tumors. Study-level background: Under 10 ER+/PR+/HER2- tumors were invasive ductal; four were invasive lobular. Study-wide results and limits: Tumors had approximately 2.7-fold higher T cell density than normal breast.

Each sample had two DNA replicates, approximately 0.5 ug blood or roughly 1.4 ug tissue. TCRdb's table, derived via immunoSEQ multiplex PCR, lists solely in-frame clones and lacks some. This sample has roughly 21,000 clones; about 76% occur once, and the top ten carry around a quarter. The source is a person between 55 and 69 years old with breast cancer. The sequencing sample was made of blood.

The CDR3 reads CASSKQQSPEQYF. The CDR3 region has the DNA TGTGCCAGTAGTAAGCAACAGTCCCCCGAGCAGTACTTC. The rearrangement joins TRBV19 to TRBJ2-7; D gene uncertain. CDR3 length: 13 residues. Germline lookup yields CDR1 LNHDA and CDR2 SQIVND (reference sequence). The germline V and J ends were trimmed by 4 bases and 6 bases, with 13 bases remaining between them.